These 6 T cell receptor beta chains originate from one sample sequenced in a study of blood T cell repertoires in COVID-19 (dated by TCRdb to the early 2020s). The library was produced with the immunoSEQ multiplex PCR assay. The table comes from immuneACCESS by way of TCRdb, which keeps in-frame sequences with V and J called. Part of the clones is missing from these tables; in studies checked, under half for an unresolved V gene and the rest for unknown reasons. This sample holds 70,000 to 95,000 clones; around 80% were observed only once. Clones ranked in the top ten supply around 13% of the sample. The sequenced sample was peripheral blood. The origin of the receptors is a human donor in a cohort sampled during active COVID-19.

The chain is built from TRBV28 and TRBJ1-5; 8 positions agree with TRBD1. CDR1 is MDHEN and CDR2 is SYDVKM in the germline V gene. With 6 bases clipped from V and 7 bases from J, the junction kept 11 bases outside the gene matches. The CDR3 has 15 amino acids. CDR3: CASSPWTGIRQPQHF. The CDR3 DNA sequence: TGTGCCAGCAGCCCTTGGACAGGGATAAGGCAGCCCCAGCATTTT.

In DNA form, the CDR3 reads TGCGCCAGCAGCTTACAGGGGGGCGCGTTGGTTTGGGGCTACACCTTC. Amino acids: CASSLQGGALVWGYTF. The rearrangement uses TRBV5-1 and TRBJ1-2; 8 nucleotides line up with TRBD1. The CDR3 extends over 16 amino acids. J gave up 8 bases and V 2 bases, and 14 bases lay outside the gene matches. Germline V gene sequence: CDR1 SGHRS, CDR2 YFSETQ.

The gene calls are TRBV7-9 and TRBJ2-1; 15 bases are a match to TRBD2. The germline V gene has CDR1 SEHNR and CDR2 FQNEAQ (reference sequence). After removal of 4 bases from V and 0 bases from J, the junction contained 4 bases not matched to a gene. The CDR3 covers 18 residues. The CDR3 loop reads CASSSGTSGGPSYNEQFF. The CDR3 bases are TGTGCCAGCAGCTCCGGGACTAGCGGGGGGCCCTCCTACAATGAGCAGTTCTTC.

J is TRBJ2-1 and V is TRBV6-1; TRBD2 might be the D (5 bases). The CDR3 covers 16 residues. Germline lookup yields CDR1 MNHNS and CDR2 SASEGT. Trimming shortened V by 2 bases and J by 0 bases, and 11 bases separated the two germline ends. The CDR3 protein is CASSESGFSSYNEQFF. The CDR3 nucleotides read TGTGCCAGCAGTGAATCGGGGTTCAGCTCCTACAATGAGCAGTTCTTC.

This chain connects TRBV18 to TRBJ2-1; 11 bases align to TRBD1. CDR1 and CDR2 (germline): KGHSH, LQKENI. The CDR3 runs 17 residues. J was trimmed by 4 bases and V by 3 bases; bases with no gene match: 8. The DNA of the CDR3 is TGTGCCAGCTCACCTGGGACAGGGGGAAGGGGTTACAATGAGCAGTTCTTC. This gives the protein CASSPGTGGRGYNEQFF.

The chain joins TRBV18 to TRBJ2-6, with 8 positions matching TRBD1. The J segment lost 4 bases and the V segment lost 2 bases, leaving 10 bases of the junction unmatched. The CDR3 has 18 residues. Germline V CDR1 and CDR2: KGHSH, LQKENI. The CDR3 nucleotides are TGTGCCAGCTCACCATCGAGGACAGGGTTTTACGGGGCCAACGTCCTGACTTTC. Its protein product is CASSPSRTGFYGANVLTF.